This TCR beta chain was observed in a study of siplizumab effects on memory and regulatory T cells. Per-sample assaying covered 95,000 to 100,000 TCR templates. The protocol was immunoSEQ multiplex PCR, while the TCRdb copy is restricted to in-frame clones and leaves out a portion. Here the sample spans approximately 84,000 clones, just under 95% being singletons. With regard to this clone: Its antigen is as yet unknown.

Notes on the study in general: Sequences below about 10^-5 frequency were poorly captured, and few alloreactive clones mapped to unstimulated subsets. Alloreactive sequences whose origin lay in unstimulated CD4+ memory cells were significantly reduced by siplizumab.

The CDR3 is made up of 13 amino acids. Germline V gene sequence: CDR1 MNHEY, CDR2 SMNVEV (reference sequence). V gave up 6 bases and J gave up 7 bases; unmatched junction bases: 6. Sequencing used CD8+ T cells sorted from blood. This chain connects TRBV27 to TRBJ2-1; the match to TRBD2 covers 7 bases. The receptor's source is a human donor in good health. CDR3 amino acids: CASRTRGINEQFF. Here the CDR3 DNA reads TGTGCCAGCAGGACGCGGGGGATTAATGAGCAGTTCTTC.